A selection of T cell receptor beta chains follows, all from one sample in a study of T-cell memory formation after mild COVID-19. TCRdb reprocessed the 5' RACE reads via MiXCR and lists one record per CDR3 protein. Among some 160,000 distinct CDR3 sequences listed, over 10% were seen once. Sequenced sample: PBMCs or a T cell subset sorted from them (not recorded which). The receptors were sampled from a man aged 18 to 29 who had mild COVID-19 (a few samples of this study predate the infection). Cell type and time point are not known. CDR3s include the opening cysteine and the closing phenylalanine or tryptophan. D genes are given only for firm matches. Size values are once, few and many counts, or a class for expanded clones, and some rows have none.

TRBV6-2/TRBV6-3	TRBJ2-1	few	-	CASSYGSGSYNEQFF	TGTGCCAGCAGTTACGGTAGCGGCTCCTACAATGAGCAGTTCTTC
TRBV12-3/TRBV12-4	TRBJ1-2	-	-	CASSQDLIQGYTF	TGTGCCAGCAGTCAGGACTTAATTCAGGGCTACACCTTC
TRBV5-5	TRBJ2-6	few	-	CASSYSSGANVLTF	TGTGCCAGCAGCTACAGCTCTGGGGCCAACGTCCTGACTTTC
TRBV6-2/TRBV6-3	TRBJ1-1	few	-	CASTSRMNTEAFF	TGTGCCAGCACATCACGGATGAACACTGAAGCTTTCTTT
TRBV6-5	TRBJ2-5	many	-	CARKKTAAETQYF	TGTGCCAGAAAAAAGACAGCTGCGGAGACCCAGTACTTC
TRBV12-3/TRBV12-4	TRBJ1-5	few	-	CASSRDYGNQPQHF	TGTGCCAGCAGCCGGGACTACGGCAATCAGCCCCAGCATTTT
TRBV4-3	TRBJ1-2	few	-	CASSQQTGSSGYTF	TGCGCCAGCAGCCAGCAGACAGGTTCGAGCGGCTACACCTTC
TRBV10-3	TRBJ1-6	few	-	CAIRRDSPDNSPLHF	TGTGCCATCAGGAGAGACAGTCCGGATAATTCACCCCTCCACTTT
TRBV12-3/TRBV12-4	TRBJ1-2	many	TRBD1	CASSFGGQGTGYTF	TGTGCCAGCAGTTTTGGGGGACAGGGTACCGGCTACACCTTC
TRBV6-1	TRBJ1-5	-	-	CASSAVGGRQPQHF	TGTGCCAGCAGTGCCGTTGGGGGCCGTCAGCCCCAGCATTTT
TRBV11-2	TRBJ2-7	few	TRBD1	CASSLLPGQVYEQYF	TGTGCCAGCAGCTTACTCCCGGGACAGGTCTACGAGCAGTACTTC
TRBV7-2	TRBJ2-5	-	TRBD2	CASSPNALARETQYF	TGTGCCAGCAGCCCCAACGCACTAGCGCGAGAGACCCAGTACTTC
TRBV28	TRBJ1-5	few	-	CATQGNQPQHF	TGTGCCACACAGGGAAATCAGCCCCAGCATTTT
TRBV5-1	TRBJ2-5	-	-	CASSLSLGAETQYF	TGCGCCAGCAGCTTGAGTTTGGGAGCCGAGACCCAGTACTTC
TRBV7-2	TRBJ2-5	few	TRBD2	CASSGGGTETQYF	TGTGCCAGCAGCGGGGGGGGTACAGAGACCCAGTACTTC
TRBV5-1	TRBJ1-4	once	-	CASSPRQPEGEKLFF	TGCGCCAGCAGCCCGAGACAGCCCGAAGGAGAAAAACTGTTTTTT
TRBV9	TRBJ1-5	few	-	CASSRGSIGDQPQHF	TGTGCCAGCAGCAGGGGGAGCATCGGTGATCAGCCCCAGCATTTT
TRBV19	TRBJ1-5	-	-	CATRDSNQPQHF	TGTGCCACTAGGGATAGCAATCAGCCCCAGCATTTT
TRBV23-1	TRBJ2-3	few	-	CASSQGGQRTDTQYF	TGCGCCAGCAGTCAAGGAGGACAGCGCACAGATACGCAGTATTTT
TRBV12-3/TRBV12-4	TRBJ1-1	few	-	CASSRPARRAFF	TGTGCCAGCAGCCGACCGGCGAGAAGAGCTTTCTTT
TRBV20-1	TRBJ1-5	-	-	CSARGGGLNQPQHF	TGCAGTGCTAGAGGGGGAGGCCTAAATCAGCCCCAGCATTTT
TRBV7-2	TRBJ1-5	-	-	CASSFMGDQPQHF	TGTGCCAGCAGCTTCATGGGGGATCAGCCCCAGCATTTT